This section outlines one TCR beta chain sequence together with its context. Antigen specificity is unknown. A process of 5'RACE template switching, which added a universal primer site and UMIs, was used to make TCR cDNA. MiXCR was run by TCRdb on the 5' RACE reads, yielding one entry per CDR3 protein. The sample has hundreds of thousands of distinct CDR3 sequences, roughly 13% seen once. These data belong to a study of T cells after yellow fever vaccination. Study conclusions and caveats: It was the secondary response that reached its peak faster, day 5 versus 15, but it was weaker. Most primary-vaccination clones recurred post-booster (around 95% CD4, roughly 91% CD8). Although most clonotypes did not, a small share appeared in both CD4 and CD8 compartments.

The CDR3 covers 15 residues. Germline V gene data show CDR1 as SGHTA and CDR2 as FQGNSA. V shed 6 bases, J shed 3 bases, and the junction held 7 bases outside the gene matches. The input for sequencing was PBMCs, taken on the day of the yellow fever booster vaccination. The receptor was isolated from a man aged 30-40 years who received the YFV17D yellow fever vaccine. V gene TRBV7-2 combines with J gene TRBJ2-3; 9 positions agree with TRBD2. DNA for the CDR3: TGTGCCAGCAGTTTTTCGGGACTAGCAACAGATACGCAGTATTTT. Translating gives CASSFSGLATDTQYF.